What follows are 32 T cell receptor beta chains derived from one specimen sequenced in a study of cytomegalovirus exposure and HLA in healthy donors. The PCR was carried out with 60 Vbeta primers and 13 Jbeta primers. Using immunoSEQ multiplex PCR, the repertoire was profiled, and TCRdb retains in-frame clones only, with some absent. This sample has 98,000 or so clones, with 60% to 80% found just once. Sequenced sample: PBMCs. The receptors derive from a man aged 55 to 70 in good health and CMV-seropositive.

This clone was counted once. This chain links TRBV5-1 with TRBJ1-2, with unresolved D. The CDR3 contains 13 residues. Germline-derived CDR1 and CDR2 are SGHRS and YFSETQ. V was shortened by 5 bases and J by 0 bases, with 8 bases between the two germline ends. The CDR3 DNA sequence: TGCGCCAGCAGACCTACAGCTAACTATGGCTACACCTTC. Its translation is CASRPTANYGYTF.

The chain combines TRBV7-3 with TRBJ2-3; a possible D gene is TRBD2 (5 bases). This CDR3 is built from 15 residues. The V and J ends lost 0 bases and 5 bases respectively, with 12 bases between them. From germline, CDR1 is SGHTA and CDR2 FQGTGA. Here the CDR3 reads CASSLTGVGIDTQYF. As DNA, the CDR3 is TGTGCCAGCAGCTTAACCGGGGTCGGGATAGATACGCAGTATTTT.

The CDR3 spells CASSIDRAGKREKLFF. The CDR3 DNA sequence: TGTGCCAGTAGTATAGATAGGGCAGGGAAGAGGGAAAAACTGTTTTTT. This rearrangement joins TRBV19 to TRBJ1-4, with D perhaps TRBD1 (5 bases). Deletions cut 0 bases from V and 8 bases from J, with 16 bases between. Germline V gene data show CDR1 as LNHDA and CDR2 as SQIVND (reference sequence). This CDR3 spans 16 amino acids.

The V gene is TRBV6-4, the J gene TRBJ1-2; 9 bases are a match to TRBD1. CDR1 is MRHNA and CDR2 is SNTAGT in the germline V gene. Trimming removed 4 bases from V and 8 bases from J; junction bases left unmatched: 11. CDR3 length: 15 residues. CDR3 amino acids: CASSVTTGGAKGYTF. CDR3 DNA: TGTGCCAGCAGTGTAACCACAGGGGGCGCGAAAGGCTACACCTTC.

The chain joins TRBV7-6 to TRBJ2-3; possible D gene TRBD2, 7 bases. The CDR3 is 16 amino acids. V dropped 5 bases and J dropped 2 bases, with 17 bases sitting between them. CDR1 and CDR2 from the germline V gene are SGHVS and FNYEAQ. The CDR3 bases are TGTGCCAGCAGCCCTGGGGGGGGCCTTACCACAGATACGCAGTATTTT. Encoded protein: CASSPGGGLTTDTQYF.

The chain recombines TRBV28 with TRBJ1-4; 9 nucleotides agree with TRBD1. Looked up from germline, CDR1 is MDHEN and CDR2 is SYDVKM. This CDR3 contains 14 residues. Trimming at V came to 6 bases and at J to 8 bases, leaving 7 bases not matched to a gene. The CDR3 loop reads CASRGQGAQEKLFF. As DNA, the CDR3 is TGTGCCAGCAGGGGACAGGGCGCGCAGGAAAAACTGTTTTTT. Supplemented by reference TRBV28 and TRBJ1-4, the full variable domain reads DVKVTQSSRYLVKRTGEKVFLECVQDMDHENMFWYRQDPGLGLRLIYFSYDVKMKEKGDIPEGYSVSREKKERFSLILESASTNQTSMYLCASRGQGAQEKLFFGSGTQLSVL.

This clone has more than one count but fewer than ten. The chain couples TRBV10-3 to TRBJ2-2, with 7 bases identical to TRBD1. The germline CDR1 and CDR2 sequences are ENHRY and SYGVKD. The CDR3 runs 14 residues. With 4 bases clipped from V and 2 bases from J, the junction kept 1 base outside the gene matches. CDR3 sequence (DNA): TGTGCCATCAGTGGGGACAGTAACACCGGGGAGCTGTTTTTT. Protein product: CAISGDSNTGELFF.

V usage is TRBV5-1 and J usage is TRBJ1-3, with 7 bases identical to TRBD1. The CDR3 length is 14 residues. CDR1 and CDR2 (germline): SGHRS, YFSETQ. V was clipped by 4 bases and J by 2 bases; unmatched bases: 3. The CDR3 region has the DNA TGCGCCAGCAGCACGGGGACAGCTGGAAACACCATATATTTT. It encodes CASSTGTAGNTIYF.

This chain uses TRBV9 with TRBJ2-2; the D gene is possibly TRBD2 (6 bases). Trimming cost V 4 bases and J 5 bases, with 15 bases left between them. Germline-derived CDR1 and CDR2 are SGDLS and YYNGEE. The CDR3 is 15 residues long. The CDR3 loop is CASSSRDFLTGELFF. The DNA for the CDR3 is TGTGCCAGCAGCTCCCGGGACTTCCTTACCGGGGAGCTGTTTTTT.

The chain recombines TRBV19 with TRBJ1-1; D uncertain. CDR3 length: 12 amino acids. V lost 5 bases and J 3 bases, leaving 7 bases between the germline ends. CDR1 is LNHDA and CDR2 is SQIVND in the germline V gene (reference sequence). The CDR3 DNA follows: TGTGCCAGTAGTCCGCAGGACACTGAAGCTTTCTTT. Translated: CASSPQDTEAFF.

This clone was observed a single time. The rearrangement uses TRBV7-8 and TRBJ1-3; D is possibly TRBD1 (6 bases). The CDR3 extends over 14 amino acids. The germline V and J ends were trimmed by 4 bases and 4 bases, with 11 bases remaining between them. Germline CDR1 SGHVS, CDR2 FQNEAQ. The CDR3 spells CASSSTGPGNTIYF. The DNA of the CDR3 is TGTGCCAGCAGCTCCACAGGGCCCGGAAACACCATATATTTT.

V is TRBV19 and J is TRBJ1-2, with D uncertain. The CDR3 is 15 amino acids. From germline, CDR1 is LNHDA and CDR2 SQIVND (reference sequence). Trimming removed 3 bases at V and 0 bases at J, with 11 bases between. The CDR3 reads CASSIGEYPNYGYTF. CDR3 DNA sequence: TGTGCCAGTAGTATCGGGGAGTACCCTAACTATGGCTACACCTTC.

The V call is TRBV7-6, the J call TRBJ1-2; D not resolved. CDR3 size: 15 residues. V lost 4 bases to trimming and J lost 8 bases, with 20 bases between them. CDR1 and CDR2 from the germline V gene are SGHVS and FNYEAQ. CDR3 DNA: TGTGCCAGCAGCTCCACCAACGAGGGTATTTCCGGCTACACCTTC. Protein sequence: CASSSTNEGISGYTF.

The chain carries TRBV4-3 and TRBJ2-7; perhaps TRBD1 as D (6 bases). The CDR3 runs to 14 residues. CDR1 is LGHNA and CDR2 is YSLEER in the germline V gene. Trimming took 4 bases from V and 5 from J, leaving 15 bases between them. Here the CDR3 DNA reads TGCGCCAGCAGCCGTGCAGGGGAAGGGGACGAGCAGTACTTC. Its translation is CASSRAGEGDEQYF.

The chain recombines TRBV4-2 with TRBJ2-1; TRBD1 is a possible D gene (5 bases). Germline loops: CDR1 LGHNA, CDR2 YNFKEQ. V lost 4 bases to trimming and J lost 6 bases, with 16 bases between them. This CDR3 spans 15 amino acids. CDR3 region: CASSPTGLGANEQFF. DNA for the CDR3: TGTGCCAGCAGCCCGACCGGCTTAGGGGCCAATGAGCAGTTCTTC.

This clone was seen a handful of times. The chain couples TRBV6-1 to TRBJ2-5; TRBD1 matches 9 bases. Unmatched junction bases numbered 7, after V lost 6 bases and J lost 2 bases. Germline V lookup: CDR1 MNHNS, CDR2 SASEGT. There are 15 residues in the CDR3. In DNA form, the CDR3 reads TGTGCCAGCAGCTGGGACAGGGATAGGCAAGAGACCCAGTACTTC. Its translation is CASSWDRDRQETQYF.

CDR3 amino acids: CASSQDGGSGGFAGELFF. CDR3 nucleotides: TGCGCCAGCAGCCAAGATGGGGGTAGCGGGGGGTTTGCCGGGGAGCTGTTTTTT. The chain is built from TRBV4-1 and TRBJ2-2, with 10 bases that match TRBD2. This CDR3 has 18 residues. Per germline, CDR1 MGHRA and CDR2 YSYEKL. V dropped 0 bases and J dropped 6; count of bases not matched to a gene: 10.

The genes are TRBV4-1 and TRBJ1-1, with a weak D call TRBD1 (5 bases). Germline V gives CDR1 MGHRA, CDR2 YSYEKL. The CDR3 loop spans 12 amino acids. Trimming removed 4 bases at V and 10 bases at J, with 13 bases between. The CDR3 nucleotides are TGCGCCAGCAGCCTGAGAATGGGGGGAGCTTTCTTT. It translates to CASSLRMGGAFF.

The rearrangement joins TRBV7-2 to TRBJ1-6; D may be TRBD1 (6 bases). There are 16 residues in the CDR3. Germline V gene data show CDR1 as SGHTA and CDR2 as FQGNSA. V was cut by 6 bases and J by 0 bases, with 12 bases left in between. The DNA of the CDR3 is TGTGCCAGCAGACGACAGGCGACCTCCTATAATTCACCCCTCCACTTT. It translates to CASRRQATSYNSPLHF.

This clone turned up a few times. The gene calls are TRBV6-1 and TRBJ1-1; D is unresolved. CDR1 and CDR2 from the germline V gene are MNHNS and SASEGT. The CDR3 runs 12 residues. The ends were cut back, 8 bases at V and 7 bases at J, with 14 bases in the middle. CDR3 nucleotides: TGTGCCAGCTCCGACTTTTCGGGTGAAGCTTTCTTT. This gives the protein CASSDFSGEAFF.

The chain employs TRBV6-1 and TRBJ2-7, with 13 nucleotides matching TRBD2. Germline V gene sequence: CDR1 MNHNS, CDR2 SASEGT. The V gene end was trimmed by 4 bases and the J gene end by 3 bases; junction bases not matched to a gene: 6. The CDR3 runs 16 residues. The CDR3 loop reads CASSATSGGAIYEQYF. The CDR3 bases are TGTGCCAGCAGTGCTACTAGCGGGGGGGCCATCTACGAGCAGTACTTC.

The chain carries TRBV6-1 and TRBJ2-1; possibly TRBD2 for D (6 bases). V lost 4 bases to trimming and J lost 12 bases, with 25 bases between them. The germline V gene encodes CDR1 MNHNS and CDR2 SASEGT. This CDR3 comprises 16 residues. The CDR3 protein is CASSGHLGGLGDWQFF. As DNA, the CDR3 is TGTGCCAGCAGTGGCCACCTTGGGGGACTTGGGGATTGGCAGTTCTTC.

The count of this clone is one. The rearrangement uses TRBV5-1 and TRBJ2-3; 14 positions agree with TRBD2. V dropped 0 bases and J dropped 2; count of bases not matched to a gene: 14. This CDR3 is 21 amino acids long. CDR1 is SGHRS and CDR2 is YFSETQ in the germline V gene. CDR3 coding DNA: TGCGCCAGCAGCTTGGACGATTATGGACTAGCGGGGGGTTCCGACACAGATACGCAGTATTTT. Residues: CASSLDDYGLAGGSDTDTQYF.

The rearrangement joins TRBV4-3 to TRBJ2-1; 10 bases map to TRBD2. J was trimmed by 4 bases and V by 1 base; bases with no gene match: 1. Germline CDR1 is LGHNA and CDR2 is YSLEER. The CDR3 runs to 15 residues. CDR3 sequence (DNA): TGCGCCAGCAGCCAAGGGACTAGCGGTTACAATGAGCAGTTCTTC. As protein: CASSQGTSGYNEQFF.

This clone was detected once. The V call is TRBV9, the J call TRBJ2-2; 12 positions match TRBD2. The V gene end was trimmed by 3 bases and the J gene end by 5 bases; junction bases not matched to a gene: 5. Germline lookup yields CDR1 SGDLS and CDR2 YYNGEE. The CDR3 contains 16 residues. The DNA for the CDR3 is TGTGCCAGCAGCGAACTAGCGGGGGGTGTAACCGGGGAGCTGTTTTTT. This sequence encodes CASSELAGGVTGELFF.

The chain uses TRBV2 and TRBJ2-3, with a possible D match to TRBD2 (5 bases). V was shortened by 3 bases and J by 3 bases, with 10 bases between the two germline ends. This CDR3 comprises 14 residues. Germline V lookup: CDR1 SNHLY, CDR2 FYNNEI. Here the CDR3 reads CASSDEGWTDTQYF. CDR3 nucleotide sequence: TGTGCCAGCAGTGATGAGGGATGGACAGATACGCAGTATTTT.

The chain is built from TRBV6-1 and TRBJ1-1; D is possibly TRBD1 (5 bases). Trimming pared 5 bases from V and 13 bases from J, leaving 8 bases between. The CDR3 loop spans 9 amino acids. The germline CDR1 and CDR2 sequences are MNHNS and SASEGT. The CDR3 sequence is CASSWGGFF. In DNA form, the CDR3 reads TGTGCCAGCAGTTGGGGGGGTTTCTTT.

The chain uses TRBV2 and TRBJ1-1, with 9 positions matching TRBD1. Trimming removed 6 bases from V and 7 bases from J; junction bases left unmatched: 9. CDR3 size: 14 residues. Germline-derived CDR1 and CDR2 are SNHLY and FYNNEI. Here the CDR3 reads CASSVDRGFGEAFF. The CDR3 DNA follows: TGTGCCAGCAGCGTCGACAGGGGGTTTGGTGAAGCTTTCTTT.

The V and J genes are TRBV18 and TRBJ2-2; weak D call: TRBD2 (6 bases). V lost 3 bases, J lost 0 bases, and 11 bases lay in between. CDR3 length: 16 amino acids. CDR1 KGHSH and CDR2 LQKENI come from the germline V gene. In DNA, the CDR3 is TGTGCCAGCTCACCGCGGGATCTTACGAACACCGGGGAGCTGTTTTTT. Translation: CASSPRDLTNTGELFF. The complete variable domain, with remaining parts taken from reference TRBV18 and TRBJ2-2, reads NAGVMQNPRHLVRRRGQEARLRCSPMKGHSHVYWYRQLPEEGLKFMVYLQKENIIDESGMPKERFSAEFPKEGPSILRIQQVVRGDSAAYFCASSPRDLTNTGELFFGEGSRLTVL.

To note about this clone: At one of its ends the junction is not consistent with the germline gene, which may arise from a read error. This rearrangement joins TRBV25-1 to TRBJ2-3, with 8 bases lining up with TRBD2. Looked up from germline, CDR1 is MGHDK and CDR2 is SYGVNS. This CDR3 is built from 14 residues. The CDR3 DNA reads TGTGCCAACAGTCTGCGGGGGGGCACAGATACGCAGTATTTT. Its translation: CANSLRGGTDTQYF.

DNA of the CDR3: TGTGCCAGCAGTGCAGGTACCTACGAGCAGTACTTC. This codes for CASSAGTYEQYF. J is TRBJ2-7 and V is TRBV6-6; D unclear. The CDR3 runs to 12 residues. V was trimmed by 5 bases and J by 2 bases, leaving 7 bases between them. Germline V gene sequence: CDR1 MNHNY, CDR2 SVGAGI (reference sequence).

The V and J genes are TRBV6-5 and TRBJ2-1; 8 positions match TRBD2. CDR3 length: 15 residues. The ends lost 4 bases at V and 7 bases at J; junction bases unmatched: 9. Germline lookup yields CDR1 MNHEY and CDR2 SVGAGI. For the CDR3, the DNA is TGTGCCAGCAGTTGGGGGGCGGGAGGTAGGAATGAGCAGTTCTTC. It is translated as CASSWGAGGRNEQFF.